The rows below give T cell receptor beta chains drawn from one sample of a study of blood T cell repertoires in COVID-19. TCRdb's copy holds only in-frame clones and misses some; the assay was immunoSEQ multiplex PCR. The sample shows over 200,000 clones, about 89% of them seen only once. Specimen: peripheral blood. The receptors originated from a man between 60 and 75 years old who had recovered from COVID-19. CDR3s include the opening cysteine and the closing phenylalanine or tryptophan. Each record gives: clone size, D gene, J gene, V gene, CDR3 length, CDR3 DNA, CDR3 protein. D genes are given only for firm matches. Clone size, where shown, is once, few, many, or a class for clones that have expanded.

.,.,TRBJ2-2,TRBV18,15,TGTGCCAGCTCACCTGGACTCCCAAGGGCCGGGGAGCTGTTTTTT,CASSPGLPRAGELFF
.,TRBD1,TRBJ1-2,TRBV9,14,TGTGCCAGCAGCCCAATAGGGACAGTCCCTGGCTACACCTTC,CASSPIGTVPGYTF
.,TRBD1,TRBJ2-7,TRBV6-5,15,TGTGCCAGCAGTTACCCCCGACAGGGTCGGAACGAGCAGTACTTC,CASSYPRQGRNEQYF
.,.,TRBJ1-1,TRBV18,16,TGTGCCAGCTCACCACCCAGGGGAGGGATGAACACTGAAGCTTTCTTT,CASSPPRGGMNTEAFF
.,TRBD2,TRBJ2-7,TRBV4-1,15,TGCGCCAGCAGCCAAGATCCAGCGGGGCTACGAGTGCAGTACTTC,CASSQDPAGLRVQYF
.,TRBD2,TRBJ2-5,TRBV9,18,TGTGCCAGCAGCGTAGGGGAAGGACTAGTCGGATTGATGGAGACCCAGTACTTC,CASSVGEGLVGLMETQYF
.,TRBD1,TRBJ2-6,TRBV5-6,18,TGTGCCAGCAGCTTTCCGGGACAGCTTCTATCTGGGGCCAACGTCCTGACTTTC,CASSFPGQLLSGANVLTF
.,TRBD1,TRBJ1-1,TRBV4-1,14,TGCGCCAGCAGCCAAAAGGGGGCGATTACTGAAGCTTTCTTT,CASSQKGAITEAFF
.,.,TRBJ1-2,TRBV19,14,TGTGCCAGTAGAATAAACGGGGTTTATTTTGGCTACACCTTC,CASRINGVYFGYTF
once,TRBD1,TRBJ1-4,TRBV13,15,TGTGCCAGCAGCTTCGGGACAGGAGGATCAGAAAAACTGTTTTTT,CASSFGTGGSEKLFF
.,TRBD1,TRBJ2-7,TRBV5-8,13,TGTGCCAGCAGACGCCCAGGGGGTGGCGAGCAGTACTTC,CASRRPGGGEQYF